This T cell receptor beta chain was obtained from a study of T cells in Graves' hyperthyroidism and ophthalmopathy. Study-level information: Initial diagnosis, before any treatment, was when peripheral blood was collected.

RNA transcripts were the template for amplifying TCR beta CDR3 regions. With the HTBI primer set, the TCR CDR3 went through a first round of RT-PCR. TCRdb recomputed calls from the multiplex PCR reads with MiXCR, one row per CDR3 protein. The sample lists about 350,000 distinct CDR3 sequences, 15% to 20% occurring once. The CDR3 consists of 13 residues. With V trimmed by 5 bases and J by 7 bases, 6 bases remained unmatched. Germline V gives CDR1 MNHEY, CDR2 SVGEGT. This clonotype has at least ten counts. This clonotype was sampled from a woman in her 40s with Graves' ophthalmopathy. What was sequenced was blood. The chain couples TRBV6-2 or TRBV6-3 to TRBJ2-5; 8 bases line up with TRBD2. CDR3: CASSPGLVVTQYF. The CDR3 nucleotides are TGTGCCAGCAGTCCGGGACTAGTGGTGACCCAGTACTTC.